A single sample gave rise to the 24 T cell receptor beta chains below, sequenced in a study of CD8+CD57+ T cells in acquired aplastic anemia. Patients included in sequencing had previously demonstrated CD8+CD57+ cell expansion by flow cytometry. CDR3 and TCR beta VDJ profiling relied on a genomic DNA template. MiXCR was run by TCRdb on the reads, yielding one entry per CDR3 protein. In the table there are around 170,000 distinct CDR3 sequences, around 45% of which are singletons. The source material was sorted CD4+, CD8+, or CD8+CD57+ T cells (not recorded which) from PBMCs. Every receptor here comes from a human donor with aplastic anemia.

This clonotype was found many times. The chain is built from TRBV7-2 and TRBJ2-3, with 8 bases matching TRBD2. J was trimmed by 8 bases and V by 5 bases; bases with no gene match: 3. CDR1 is SGHTA and CDR2 is FQGNSA in the germline V gene. This CDR3 has 12 residues. CDR3 region: CASSPREGTQYF. The CDR3 DNA reads as TGTGCCAGCAGCCCCCGGGAGGGTACGCAGTATTTT.

This clonotype occurred many times. Here the CDR3 reads CASVGENTEAFF. As DNA, the CDR3 is TGTGCCAGTGTGGGTGAGAACACTGAAGCTTTCTTT. The V gene is TRBV9, the J gene TRBJ1-1; no definite D call. Between the trimmed V and J ends, which lost 8 bases and 1 base, there was a span of 9 bases. The CDR3 has 12 amino acids. Germline V gene data show CDR1 as SGDLS and CDR2 as YYNGEE.

This clonotype was seen a few times. This chain connects TRBV10-2 to TRBJ2-7, with TRBD2 matching over 8 bases. After removal of 8 bases from V and 2 bases from J, the junction contained 11 bases not matched to a gene. Germline V CDR1 and CDR2: WSHSY, SAAADI. The CDR3 totals 15 residues. Written as DNA, the CDR3 is TGCGCCAGCGAAGGACCTGGGCGGGGGGCCTACGAGCAGTACTTC. As protein: CASEGPGRGAYEQYF.

The genes are TRBV10-3 and TRBJ1-4; D call uncertain. The CDR3 is made up of 13 amino acids. V gave up 3 bases and J gave up 8 bases, with 10 bases separating them. Germline V gene lookup returns CDR1 ENHRY and CDR2 SYGVKD. Written as DNA, the CDR3 is TGTGCCATCAGTGAAGTCCGGGTAGAAAAACTGTTTTTT. It codes for CAISEVRVEKLFF.

There are many counts of this clonotype. This chain connects TRBV29-1 to TRBJ2-2; D remains unclear. This CDR3 contains 12 residues. Germline CDR1 reads SQVTM; CDR2 reads ANQGSEA. V shed 4 bases and J shed 1 base, with 4 bases lying between them. The CDR3: CSVVKNTGELFF. The CDR3 bases are TGCAGCGTTGTCAAGAACACCGGGGAGCTGTTTTTT.

The chain couples TRBV20-1 to TRBJ2-7; TRBD2 is a possible D gene (7 bases). The germline V gene encodes CDR1 DFQATT and CDR2 SNEGSKA (reference sequence). The CDR3 extends over 15 amino acids. V shed 3 bases and J shed 5 bases, with 20 bases lying between them. The CDR3 loop is CSARGAGVRGNEQYF. CDR3 DNA: TGCAGTGCTAGGGGGGCGGGAGTGAGGGGAAACGAGCAGTACTTC.

The rearrangement joins TRBV2 to TRBJ2-7; D ambiguous. CDR3 length: 11 amino acids. Germline values: CDR1 SNHLY, CDR2 FYNNEI. The V gene lost 2 bases and the J gene lost 6 bases, with 5 bases spanning the gap. Written as DNA, the CDR3 is TGTGCCAGCAGTGAATGGGGCGAGCAGTACTTC. Amino acids: CASSEWGEQYF.

Ten or more counts support this clonotype. The chain links TRBV20-1 to TRBJ1-2, with TRBD1 matching 7 bases. Germline V gives CDR1 DFQATT, CDR2 SNEGSKA (reference sequence). The V gene end was trimmed by 6 bases and the J gene end by 5 bases; junction bases not matched to a gene: 12. The CDR3 has 14 residues. The CDR3 sequence: CSAPLLKGAYGYTF. The CDR3 DNA follows: TGCAGTGCCCCCCTGCTGAAGGGGGCATATGGCTACACCTTC.

The table lists this clonotype with a count of one. The chain is built from TRBV29-1 and TRBJ1-2; 7 bases fit TRBD1. The CDR3 runs 16 residues. Germline-derived CDR1 and CDR2 are SQVTM and ANQGSEA. J lost 4 bases, V lost 3 bases, and 14 bases had no gene match. This CDR3 is CSVDVGGGGSGYGYTF. The CDR3 region has the DNA TGCAGCGTTGATGTAGGGGGCGGCGGCTCAGGCTATGGCTACACCTTC.

V usage is TRBV15 and J usage is TRBJ1-1, with TRBD1 as a possible D gene (5 bases). This CDR3 contains 15 residues. V lost 0 bases and J 1 base, leaving 9 bases between the germline ends. Germline CDR1 LNHNV, CDR2 YYDKDF (reference sequence). CDR3 DNA: TGTGCCACCAGCAGAGATCGGACACCGAACACTGAAGCTTTCTTT. Translated: CATSRDRTPNTEAFF.

This clonotype was observed at least ten times. The J gene is TRBJ2-3, the V gene TRBV7-2; TRBD2 might be the D (6 bases). With 6 bases removed from V and 11 bases from J, the gap between germline ends came to 18 bases. The CDR3 runs 13 residues. Germline loops: CDR1 SGHTA, CDR2 FQGNSA. CDR3 in amino acids: CASSTSGTREQYF. As DNA, the CDR3 is TGTGCCAGCAGTACCTCCGGGACTCGAGAGCAGTATTTT.

This sequence joins TRBV20-1 and TRBJ1-6, with D unresolved. V lost 1 base to trimming and J lost 7 bases, with 8 bases between them. Germline values: CDR1 DFQATT, CDR2 SNEGSKA (reference sequence). This CDR3 has 13 residues. The CDR3 DNA reads as TGCAGTGCTAGAGTAGATATAAATTCACCCCTCCACTTT. This gives the protein CSARVDINSPLHF.

In this sample, this clonotype turned up many times. The J gene is TRBJ2-2, the V gene TRBV7-2; D is unresolved. V dropped 5 bases and J dropped 6 bases, with 10 bases sitting between them. The CDR3 consists of 13 residues. From germline, CDR1 is SGHTA and CDR2 FQGNSA. In DNA, the CDR3 is TGTGCCAGCAGCCCCATCTGGGCCGGGGAGCTGTTTTTT. Its protein is CASSPIWAGELFF.

This clonotype appeared many times. The chain is built from TRBV10-3 and TRBJ2-1; 8 bases align to TRBD2. In germline, CDR1 is ENHRY, CDR2 SYGVKD. This CDR3 is built from 16 residues. V shed 4 bases, J shed 6 bases, and the junction held 11 bases outside the gene matches. The CDR3, as DNA: TGTGCCATCAGTGGCAACGTAGCGGGGCCCCTCAATGAGCAGTTCTTC. Residues: CAISGNVAGPLNEQFF.

This clonotype was seen a few times. The rearrangement uses TRBV15 and TRBJ1-2; 10 positions match TRBD1. Germline lookup yields CDR1 LNHNV and CDR2 YYDKDF (reference sequence). Trimming at V came to 5 bases and at J to 6 bases, leaving 9 bases not matched to a gene. The CDR3 is made up of 15 amino acids. The CDR3 sequence is CATSGEGDRGDGYTF. CDR3 nucleotides: TGTGCCACCAGCGGGGAGGGGGACAGGGGAGATGGCTACACCTTC.

The table lists this clonotype with many counts. This chain joins TRBV11-3 and TRBJ2-7; 9 bases align to TRBD1. J gave up 6 bases and V 3 bases, and 9 bases lay outside the gene matches. Per the germline V gene, CDR1 is SGHNT and CDR2 is YENEEA. CDR3 length: 15 residues. In DNA form, the CDR3 reads TGTGCCAGCAGCTTTGACAGGGGACAGGGCAGCGAGCAGTACTTC. Translated: CASSFDRGQGSEQYF.

To note about this clonotype: One base away lies a much larger clone, so this may be a sequencing read error. The chain joins TRBV7-3 to TRBJ2-2; 10 bases align to TRBD1. This CDR3 is built from 15 residues. CDR1 and CDR2 from the germline V gene are SGHTA and FQGTGA. The trim removed 3 bases at V and 7 bases at J, leaving 5 bases unmatched. The CDR3 here is CASSLRQGAGGELFF. The CDR3, as DNA: TGTGCCAGCAGCTTGAGACAGGGGGCCGGCGGGGAGCTGTTTTTT. The variable domain in full, with the rest retrieved from reference TRBV7-3 and TRBJ2-2, is GAGVSQTPSNKVTEKGKYVELRCDPISGHTALYWYRQSLGQGPEFLIYFQGTGAADDSGLPNDRFFAVRPEGSVSTLKIQRTERGDSAVYLCASSLRQGAGGELFFGEGSRLTVL.

This clonotype was seen repeatedly, ten times or more. The CDR3 sequence is CASSEGGAGDNEQFF. The CDR3 region has the DNA TGTGCCAGCAGTGAAGGGGGAGCAGGGGACAATGAGCAGTTCTTC. This chain links TRBV25-1 with TRBJ2-1; D may be TRBD1 (6 bases). The CDR3 runs 15 residues. Germline V CDR1 and CDR2: MGHDK, SYGVNS. Trimming took 2 bases from V and 5 from J, leaving 13 bases between them. The full variable domain, with the rest looked up from reference TRBV25-1 and TRBJ2-1, is EADIYQTPRYLVIGTGKKITLECSQTMGHDKMYWYQQDPGMELHLIHYSYGVNSTEKGDLSSESTVSRIRTEHFPLTLESARPSHTSQYLCASSEGGAGDNEQFFGPGTRLTVL.

This clonotype was counted many times. The chain is built from TRBV2 and TRBJ1-3, with a tentative D call TRBD1 (6 bases). Deletions cut 4 bases from V and 7 bases from J, with 14 bases between. Germline V gene sequence: CDR1 SNHLY, CDR2 FYNNEI. The CDR3 loop spans 14 amino acids. DNA for the CDR3: TGTGCCAGCAGTGGAATGACAGGAGGGAACACCATATATTTT. This encodes CASSGMTGGNTIYF.

The chain links TRBV12-3 or TRBV12-4 to TRBJ2-1, with 7 bases fitting TRBD2. The CDR3 loop spans 14 amino acids. V lost 4 bases, J lost 5 bases, and 5 bases stayed unmatched. In DNA form, the CDR3 reads TGTGCCAGCAGTTACCGGGACTACCACAATGAGCAGTTCTTC. Residues: CASSYRDYHNEQFF.

The table lists this clonotype with a few counts. V usage is TRBV15 and J usage is TRBJ2-2; 7 bases line up with TRBD2. The germline V gene encodes CDR1 LNHNV and CDR2 YYDKDF (reference sequence). V lost 2 bases to trimming and J lost 3 bases; unmatched junction nucleotides: 3. This CDR3 is built from 15 residues. This CDR3 is CATSRPGRDTGELFF. The DNA of the CDR3 is TGTGCCACCAGCAGACCGGGGAGGGACACCGGGGAGCTGTTTTTT.

This clonotype was seen a few times. The V and J genes are TRBV24-1 and TRBJ1-5; TRBD1 agrees at 9 bases. V shed 5 bases and J 6 bases; nucleotides not matched to a gene: 4. Germline V gives CDR1 KGHDR, CDR2 SFDVKD. CDR3 size: 14 residues. The CDR3 DNA follows: TGTGCCACCAGTGCGGGACAGGGTGGTCAGCCCCAGCATTTT. Translation: CATSAGQGGQPQHF.

The V gene is TRBV4-2, the J gene TRBJ1-1; tentatively, D is TRBD1 (5 bases). CDR1 LGHNA and CDR2 YNFKEQ come from the germline V gene. This CDR3 spans 16 amino acids. V gave up 4 bases and J gave up 0 bases, with 15 bases separating them. CDR3 DNA sequence: TGTGCCAGCAGCCCGATCGCCCAGGGTCTGAACACTGAAGCTTTCTTT. Amino acid sequence: CASSPIAQGLNTEAFF.

As DNA, the CDR3 is TGCAGTGCTAGAGATCTCGAAGGGTCTGCCTACGAGCAGTACTTC. This codes for CSARDLEGSAYEQYF. This sequence joins TRBV20-1 and TRBJ2-7; no reliable D call. The V gene's germline CDR1 is DFQATT and CDR2 SNEGSKA (reference sequence). The germline V and J ends were trimmed by 0 bases and 2 bases, with 14 bases remaining between them. The CDR3 extends over 15 amino acids.